This passage covers 27 T cell receptor beta chains from one sample sequenced in a study of blood T cell repertoires in COVID-19. The method was immunoSEQ multiplex PCR; TCRdb's version includes in-frame clones alone and lacks a portion of them. There are 300,000 to 450,000 clones in the sample; around 87% occur only once, and roughly 2% lies in the top ten. The sequenced sample consisted of PBMCs or T cells enriched from blood (not recorded which). All receptors derive from a man between 35 and 55 years old in a cohort exposed to, infected with or recovered from COVID-19 (not recorded which).

J is TRBJ2-7 and V is TRBV4-2; TRBD1 matches at 7 bases. V was pared by 1 base and J by 3 bases, with 9 bases of the junction left unmatched. This CDR3 has 16 residues. The germline CDR1 and CDR2 sequences are LGHNA and YNFKEQ. In DNA form, the CDR3 reads TGTGCCAGCAGCCAAGGGGCCCCGGGACAGTACTACGAGCAGTACTTC. It is translated as CASSQGAPGQYYEQYF.

This sequence joins TRBV6-5 and TRBJ1-1, with 8 bases aligning to TRBD1. The length of the CDR3 is 13 residues. V was clipped by 11 bases and J by 1 base; unmatched bases: 6. The germline CDR1 and CDR2 sequences are MNHEY and SVGAGI. The CDR3 coding sequence is TGTGCCGGGCGGACAGGGCGGAACACTGAAGCTTTCTTT. Translated: CAGRTGRNTEAFF.

The chain recombines TRBV11-2 with TRBJ2-1, with TRBD1 matching 9 bases. Trimming removed 2 bases from V and 2 bases from J; junction bases left unmatched: 1. This CDR3 is 15 amino acids long. Germline V gene sequence: CDR1 SGHAT, CDR2 FQNNGV. CDR3 residues: CASSLWTGAYNEQFF. The CDR3 DNA sequence: TGTGCCAGCAGCTTATGGACAGGGGCCTACAATGAGCAGTTCTTC.

The chain has TRBV28 and TRBJ2-5, with D possibly TRBD2 on 5 matching bases. Germline V gene lookup returns CDR1 MDHEN and CDR2 SYDVKM. V gave up 5 bases and J gave up 5 bases, with 9 bases separating them. The length of the CDR3 is 12 residues. For the CDR3, the DNA is TGTGCCAGCAGTGACCCGGGGGAGACCCAGTACTTC. This codes for CASSDPGETQYF.

This clone was observed a single time. The V call is TRBV5-8, the J call TRBJ1-2, with D perhaps TRBD1 (5 bases). Germline loops: CDR1 SGHTS, CDR2 YDEGEE. The CDR3 is 12 residues long. The ends were cut back, 4 bases at V and 7 bases at J, with 11 bases in the middle. CDR3 protein: CASSPGFGGYTF. CDR3 coding DNA: TGTGCCAGCAGCCCAGGGTTCGGTGGCTACACCTTC.

This rearrangement joins TRBV5-4 to TRBJ2-7; 9 nucleotides match TRBD1. The CDR3 is 17 amino acids. Germline V lookup: CDR1 SGHNT, CDR2 YYREEE (reference sequence). The ends lost 2 bases at V and 2 bases at J; junction bases unmatched: 11. The CDR3 spells CASSFQKGTGRTYEQYF. The CDR3 region has the DNA TGTGCCAGCAGCTTTCAAAAAGGGACAGGGCGAACCTACGAGCAGTACTTC.

The genes are TRBV19 and TRBJ1-5; perhaps TRBD1 as D (5 bases). V lost 3 bases, J lost 1 base, and 10 bases lay in between. The CDR3 is 15 residues long. Germline-derived CDR1 and CDR2 are LNHDA and SQIVND (reference sequence). Written as DNA, the CDR3 is TGTGCCAGTAGTATCCCGCAGGGAAGCAATCAGCCCCAGCATTTT. It yields the protein CASSIPQGSNQPQHF.

The J gene is TRBJ2-1, the V gene TRBV2; 7 bases are a match to TRBD1. CDR3 size: 14 residues. Per the germline V gene, CDR1 is SNHLY and CDR2 is FYNNEI. Unmatched junction bases numbered 4, after V lost 4 bases and J lost 4 bases. The CDR3 is CASSGQGYYNEQFF. CDR3 DNA sequence: TGTGCCAGCAGTGGACAGGGCTATTACAATGAGCAGTTCTTC.

This clone was seen a handful of times. J is TRBJ2-2 and V is TRBV11-3; the D gene is possibly TRBD2 (5 bases). This CDR3 is built from 16 residues. The V and J ends lost 1 base and 0 bases respectively, with 9 bases between them. Germline assignment: CDR1 SGHNT and CDR2 YENEEA. CDR3 bases: TGTGCCAGCAGCTTAGGGCGGGTCGCGAACACCGGGGAGCTGTTTTTT. The encoded protein is CASSLGRVANTGELFF.

The CDR3 DNA follows: TGTGCCAGCAGTAGACAGTTCAGGGAGACCCAGTACTTC. Protein product: CASSRQFRETQYF. This chain links TRBV27 with TRBJ2-5; D perhaps matches TRBD1 (5 bases). Germline CDR1 reads MNHEY; CDR2 reads SMNVEV (reference sequence). Trimming took off 5 bases at V and 5 bases at J, with 12 bases between the two ends. This CDR3 has 13 residues.

The chain is built from TRBV11-2 and TRBJ2-7; 7 bases fit TRBD2. The CDR3 has 14 amino acids. Germline trimming cut 5 bases from V and 6 bases from J; bases unmatched to any gene: 10. CDR1 is SGHAT, CDR2 FQNNGV, per germline. The CDR3 sequence: CASSHPGTTGEQYF. Written as DNA, the CDR3 is TGTGCCAGCAGCCATCCCGGGACTACCGGCGAGCAGTACTTC.

This clone appeared a single time. The chain joins TRBV19 to TRBJ2-1; D is ambiguous. CDR3 size: 15 residues. Trimming stripped 5 bases from V and 8 bases from J, with 19 bases between. The germline V gene encodes CDR1 LNHDA and CDR2 SQIVND (reference sequence). The CDR3 loop is CASSLTEEAFHEQFF. The CDR3 bases are TGTGCCAGTAGTTTGACGGAAGAAGCGTTCCATGAGCAGTTCTTC.

In the case of this clone: A junction boundary mismatches the germline segment, possibly from a read error. The chain combines TRBV4-1 with TRBJ2-1; D is uncertain. Germline values: CDR1 MGHRA, CDR2 YSYEKL. This CDR3 is built from 12 residues. CDR3 bases: TGCGCCAGCCGCCATGCGAGCAATGAGCAGTTCTTC. It translates to CASRHASNEQFF.

This sequence joins TRBV7-3 and TRBJ2-1, with TRBD2 matching 10 bases. The V segment lost 6 bases and the J segment 8 bases; nucleotides outside the gene matches: 10. Germline CDR1 and CDR2: SGHTA and FQGTGA. CDR3 length: 15 residues. CDR3 sequence: CASREAGLAFDEQFF. For the CDR3, the DNA is TGTGCCAGCAGGGAAGCGGGACTAGCGTTTGATGAGCAGTTCTTC.

The genes are TRBV5-8 and TRBJ2-2; the D is unclear. Per the germline V gene, CDR1 is SGHTS and CDR2 is YDEGEE. CDR3 length: 15 residues. Trimming removed 1 base at V and 0 bases at J, with 7 bases between. Written as DNA, the CDR3 is TGTGCCAGCAGCTTGCGTCTTACGAACACCGGGGAGCTGTTTTTT. It codes for CASSLRLTNTGELFF.

V is TRBV5-1 and J is TRBJ2-5; maybe TRBD2 (6 bases). This CDR3 has 14 amino acids. CDR1 and CDR2 from the germline V gene are SGHRS and YFSETQ. V shed 5 bases and J shed 5 bases, with 16 bases lying between them. The CDR3 protein is CASSALLAYETQYF. The CDR3, as DNA: TGCGCCAGCAGTGCTTTACTAGCTTATGAGACCCAGTACTTC.

The V gene is TRBV18, the J gene TRBJ1-5; D is possibly TRBD1 (5 bases). CDR1 and CDR2 from the germline V gene are KGHSH and LQKENI. Trimming removed 3 bases at V and 8 bases at J, with 11 bases between. The CDR3 consists of 13 residues. CDR3: CASSPGPLEPQHF. The DNA for the CDR3 is TGTGCCAGCTCACCGGGGCCCCTAGAGCCCCAGCATTTT.

J is TRBJ2-3 and V is TRBV5-1; 13 bases align to TRBD2. Germline assignment: CDR1 SGHRS and CDR2 YFSETQ. The J segment lost 3 bases and the V segment lost 3 bases, leaving 4 bases of the junction unmatched. This CDR3 region has 16 residues. CDR3 sequence: CASSYGLAGVTDTQYF. CDR3 coding DNA: TGCGCCAGCAGCTACGGACTAGCGGGAGTTACAGATACGCAGTATTTT. The full variable domain, its missing parts supplied by reference TRBV5-1 and TRBJ2-3, is KAGVTQTPRYLIKTRGQQVTLSCSPISGHRSVSWYQQTPGQGLQFLFEYFSETQRNKGNFPGRFSGRQFSNSRSEMNVSTLELGDSALYLCASSYGLAGVTDTQYFGPGTRLTVL.

This clone was recorded only once. The genes are TRBV30 and TRBJ2-7, with D perhaps matching TRBD2 (5 bases). The CDR3 loop spans 15 amino acids. Germline V CDR1 and CDR2: GTSNPN, SVGIG (reference sequence). V gave up 5 bases and J gave up 0 bases, with 17 bases separating them. The CDR3 loop reads CAWAPRAASSYEQYF. As DNA, the CDR3 is TGTGCCTGGGCGCCCCGAGCGGCCAGCTCCTACGAGCAGTACTTC.

The chain couples TRBV28 to TRBJ2-5; 7 bases are a match to TRBD1. The germline gives CDR1 MDHEN, CDR2 SYDVKM. This CDR3 is built from 15 residues. Germline trimming cut 3 bases from V and 1 base from J; bases unmatched to any gene: 5. DNA for the CDR3: TGTGCCAGCAGTTTCAAGGGGGCCTTCCAAGAGACCCAGTACTTC. It encodes CASSFKGAFQETQYF.

This clone has ten or more counts. The chain has TRBV5-5 and TRBJ2-1; 11 bases map to TRBD2. With V trimmed by 1 base and J by 10 bases, 10 bases remained unmatched. From germline, CDR1 is SGHKS and CDR2 YYEKEE (reference sequence). This CDR3 comprises 16 residues. The CDR3 sequence: CASSLPLAGGPLEQFF. The DNA of the CDR3 is TGTGCCAGCAGCTTGCCGTTAGCGGGAGGGCCTTTGGAGCAGTTCTTC.

This sequence joins TRBV28 and TRBJ2-2; TRBD2 matches at 8 bases. The CDR3 runs 16 residues. Germline assignment: CDR1 MDHEN and CDR2 SYDVKM. Germline trimming cut 6 bases from V and 0 bases from J; bases unmatched to any gene: 6. CDR3 nucleotide sequence: TGTGCCAGCAGCCTCTCGGGAGGGCCGAACACCGGGGAGCTGTTTTTT. Protein: CASSLSGGPNTGELFF.

This chain joins TRBV25-1 and TRBJ1-3, with 8 positions matching TRBD1. Germline V gene lookup returns CDR1 MGHDK and CDR2 SYGVNS. After removal of 6 bases from V and 2 bases from J, the junction contained 3 bases not matched to a gene. This CDR3 has 14 residues. CDR3 protein: CASRSTGAGNTIYF. For the CDR3, the DNA is TGTGCCAGCAGATCGACAGGGGCTGGAAACACCATATATTTT.

This chain links TRBV7-9 with TRBJ1-5, with 8 bases identical to TRBD1. Trimming cost V 4 bases and J 4 bases; bases outside gene matches: 9. In germline, CDR1 is SEHNR, CDR2 FQNEAQ (reference sequence). The CDR3 sequence is 16 residues long. The CDR3, as DNA: TGTGCCAGCAGCTCCCAGAGCGGACAGGGAAATCAGCCCCAGCATTTT. Encoded protein: CASSSQSGQGNQPQHF.

The J gene is TRBJ1-2, the V gene TRBV9; D is undetermined. This CDR3 spans 11 amino acids. The V end was cut by 0 bases, the J end by 8 bases, with 5 bases between. Germline assignment: CDR1 SGDLS and CDR2 YYNGEE. The chain's CDR3 is CASSVDGGYTF. The CDR3 bases are TGTGCCAGCAGCGTAGATGGCGGCTACACCTTC.

The J gene is TRBJ1-3, the V gene TRBV5-1, with D unresolved. This CDR3 region has 14 residues. Looked up from germline, CDR1 is SGHRS and CDR2 is YFSETQ. Trimming pared 4 bases from V and 4 bases from J, leaving 12 bases between. Here the CDR3 DNA reads TGCGCCAGCAGCCTGACGACTTTCGGAAACACCATATATTTT. It encodes CASSLTTFGNTIYF.

This chain connects TRBV2 to TRBJ2-2; a weak D match, TRBD1 (5 bases). Germline V lookup: CDR1 SNHLY, CDR2 FYNNEI. V was clipped by 6 bases and J by 1 base, with 6 bases between them. The CDR3 has 13 amino acids. As DNA, the CDR3 is TGTGCCAGCAGACAGGAGAACACCGGGGAGCTGTTTTTT. The encoded protein is CASRQENTGELFF.